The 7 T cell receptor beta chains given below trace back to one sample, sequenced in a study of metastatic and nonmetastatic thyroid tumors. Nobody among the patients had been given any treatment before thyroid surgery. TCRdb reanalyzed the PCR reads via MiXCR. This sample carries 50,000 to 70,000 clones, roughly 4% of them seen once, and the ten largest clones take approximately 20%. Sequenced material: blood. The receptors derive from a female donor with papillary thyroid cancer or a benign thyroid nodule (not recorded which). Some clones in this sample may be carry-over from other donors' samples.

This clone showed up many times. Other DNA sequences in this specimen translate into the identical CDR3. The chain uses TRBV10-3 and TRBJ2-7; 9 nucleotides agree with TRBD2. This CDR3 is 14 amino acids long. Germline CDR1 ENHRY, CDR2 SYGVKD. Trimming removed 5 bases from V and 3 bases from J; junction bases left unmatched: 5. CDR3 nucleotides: TGTGCCATCAGTCAGCGGGAGGTCAACTACGAGCAGTACTTC. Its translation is CAISQREVNYEQYF.

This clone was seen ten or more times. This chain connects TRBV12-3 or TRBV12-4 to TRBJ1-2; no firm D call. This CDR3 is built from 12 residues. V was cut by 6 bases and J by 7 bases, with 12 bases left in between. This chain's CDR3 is CASSAIMGGYTF. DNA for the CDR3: TGTGCCAGCAGCGCAATTATGGGTGGCTACACCTTC.

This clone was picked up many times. CDR3 sequence reads: CASSSSGGALDTEAFF. CDR3 in DNA: TGTGCCAGCAGCAGCTCAGGGGGCGCCCTGGACACTGAAGCTTTCTTT. The chain couples TRBV3-1 to TRBJ1-1, with 8 nucleotides matching TRBD1. Germline V gives CDR1 LGHDT, CDR2 YNNKEL (reference sequence). After removal of 5 bases from V and 3 bases from J, the junction contained 11 bases not matched to a gene. The CDR3 is made up of 16 amino acids.

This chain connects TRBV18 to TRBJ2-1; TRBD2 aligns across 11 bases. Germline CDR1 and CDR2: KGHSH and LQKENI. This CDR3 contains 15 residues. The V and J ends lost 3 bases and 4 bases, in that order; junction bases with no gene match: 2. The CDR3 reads CASSPTSGAYNEQFF. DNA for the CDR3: TGTGCCAGCTCACCGACTAGCGGGGCGTACAATGAGCAGTTCTTC.

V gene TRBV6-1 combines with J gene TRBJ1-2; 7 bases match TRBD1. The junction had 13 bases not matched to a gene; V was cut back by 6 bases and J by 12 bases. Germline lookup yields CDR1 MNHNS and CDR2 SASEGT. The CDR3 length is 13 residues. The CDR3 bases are TGTGCCAGCAGGCCACCGGGACAGTTGGGCCACACCTTC. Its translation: CASRPPGQLGHTF.

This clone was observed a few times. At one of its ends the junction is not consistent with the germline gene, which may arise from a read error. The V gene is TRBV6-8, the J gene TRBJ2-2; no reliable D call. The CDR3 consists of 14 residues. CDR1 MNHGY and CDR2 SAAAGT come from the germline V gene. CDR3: CASSSELNTGELFF. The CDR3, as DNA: TGCGCCAGCAGTTCGGAACTCAACACCGGGGAGCTGTTTTTT.

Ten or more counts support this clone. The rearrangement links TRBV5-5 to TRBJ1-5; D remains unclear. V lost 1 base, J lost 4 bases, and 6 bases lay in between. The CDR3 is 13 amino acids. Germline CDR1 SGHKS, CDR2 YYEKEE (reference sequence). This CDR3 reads CASSLRVNQPQHF. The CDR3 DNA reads TGTGCCAGCAGCTTGAGGGTTAATCAGCCCCAGCATTTT.